This T cell receptor beta chain was recorded in a study of T-cell reconstitution after alpha-beta-depleted transplantation in children. Study-wide results and limits: As was reported, about two months after transplant, alpha-beta T cells came from several hundred expanded graft clones. Some patients' high day-60 TCRbeta diversity was traced to surviving recipient T cells and thymic progenitors. By one year post-transplant, T-cell counts and diversity largely arose from T cells that were newly produced.

Researchers prepared the TCRbeta library using unique molecular identifiers, the study reports. TCRdb re-called the PCR reads with MiXCR, one entry per CDR3 protein. There are under 250,000 distinct CDR3 sequences in the sample; approximately 7% occur only once, and 4.5% to 6.5% lies in the top ten. Turning to this clonotype: Antigen: not known.

The TCR originated in a boy between 2 and 10 years old with acute lymphoblastic leukemia, due to receive a stem cell transplant. This specimen consisted of PBMCs, obtained before TCRalphabeta/CD19-depleted stem cell transplant.

DNA for the CDR3: TGTGCCAGCCGGTTCACCAACACCGGGGAGCTGTTTTTT. It is translated as CASRFTNTGELFF. V usage is TRBV7-3 and J usage is TRBJ2-2; no definite D call. The CDR3 extends over 13 amino acids. Germline values: CDR1 SGHTA, CDR2 FQGTGA. Deletions cut 8 bases from V and 2 bases from J, with 9 bases between.